One and the same sample provided the 10 T cell receptor beta chains below, sequenced in a study of T cells in Graves' hyperthyroidism and ophthalmopathy. RNA transcripts yielded amplified TCR beta CDR3 regions. Primed by the HTBI set, a first-round RT-PCR was run on the TCR CDR3. TCRdb called the multiplex PCR reads again in MiXCR, with one record for every CDR3 protein. The sample lists some 180,000 distinct CDR3 sequences; over 15% were seen once. The sequenced material came from blood. The receptors come from a woman aged 45-65 years with Graves' hyperthyroidism.

This clonotype has more than one count but fewer than ten. The chain has TRBV4-2 and TRBJ1-6; D perhaps matches TRBD1 (5 bases). V lost 5 bases and J lost 0, with 14 bases in between. In germline, CDR1 is LGHNA, CDR2 YNFKEQ. The CDR3 extends over 17 amino acids. The CDR3 spells CASSLTKGSSYNSPLHF. CDR3 sequence (DNA): TGTGCCAGCAGCTTAACGAAGGGGAGCTCCTATAATTCACCCCTCCACTTT.

This clonotype showed up just a few times. CDR3 nucleotides: TGTGCCAGCAGCCTTATCGGGACTAGCCCCAATGAGCAGTTCTTC. Its protein product is CASSLIGTSPNEQFF. The chain couples TRBV3-1 to TRBJ2-1; 9 bases are shared with TRBD2. The CDR3 has 15 amino acids. Germline CDR1 reads LGHDT; CDR2 reads YNNKEL (reference sequence). V shed 4 bases, J shed 6 bases, and the junction held 7 bases outside the gene matches.

This clonotype was counted ten times or more. A read error is possible here, since a much larger clone lies one base away. The chain has TRBV7-2 and TRBJ1-1; D gene ambiguous. This CDR3 has 14 amino acids. Germline V gives CDR1 SGHTA, CDR2 FQGNSA. In DNA form, the CDR3 reads TGTGCCAACAGCTTAGCTGAGGGCAACACTGAAGCTTTCTTT. It is translated as CANSLAEGNTEAFF. Complete variable domain (other parts from reference TRBV7-2 and TRBJ1-1): GAGVSQSPSNKVTEKGKDVELRCDPISGHTALYWYRQSLGQGLEFLIYFQGNSAPDKSGLPSDRFSAERTGGSVSTLTIQRTQQEDSAVYLCANSLAEGNTEAFFGQGTRLTVV.

This clonotype appeared many times. The V call is TRBV15, the J call TRBJ2-3, with 11 bases fitting TRBD2. The CDR3 totals 15 residues. Germline CDR1 LNHNV, CDR2 YYDKDF (reference sequence). Unmatched junction bases numbered 2, after V lost 6 bases and J lost 0 bases. The CDR3: CATSTSGGSTDTQYF. Here the CDR3 DNA reads TGTGCCACCAGTACTAGCGGGGGAAGCACAGATACGCAGTATTTT.

As for this clonotype: Compared with germline, one end of the junction differs, possibly owing to a read error. The chain couples TRBV7-9 to TRBJ2-4; 8 bases line up with TRBD1. CDR3 length equals 17 residues. CDR1 SEHNR and CDR2 FQNEAQ come from the germline V gene (reference sequence). The CDR3 region is CASSLESDRGLFHIQCF. The CDR3 nucleotides are TGTGCCAGCAGCCTAGAATCAGACAGGGGTCTCTTTCACATTCAGTGCTTC.

This clonotype has a count of ten or more. This chain joins TRBV6-1 and TRBJ2-7; perhaps TRBD1 as D (6 bases). Germline assignment: CDR1 MNHNS and CDR2 SASEGT. The ends were cut back, 6 bases at V and 1 base at J, with 10 bases in the middle. CDR3 size: 13 residues. The CDR3 loop is CASRTQGSYEQYF. In DNA, the CDR3 is TGTGCCAGCAGAACACAGGGTTCCTACGAGCAGTACTTC.

This clonotype was picked up many times. The rearrangement uses TRBV9 and TRBJ1-5, with a tentative D call TRBD1 (5 bases). This CDR3 spans 12 amino acids. Deletions cut 4 bases from V and 15 bases from J, with 17 bases between. The germline CDR1 and CDR2 sequences are SGDLS and YYNGEE. CDR3 amino acids: CASSRDSGHLHF. The CDR3, as DNA: TGTGCCAGCAGCCGCGACAGTGGCCACCTGCATTTT. Filled out from reference TRBV9 and TRBJ1-5, the complete variable domain reads DSGVTQTPKHLITATGQRVTLRCSPRSGDLSVYWYQQSLDQGLQFLIQYYNGEERAKGNILERFSAQQFPDLHSELNLSSLELGDSALYFCASSRDSGHLHFGDGTRLSIL.

The chain employs TRBV7-2 and TRBJ1-1; D is unclear. Between the trimmed V and J ends, which lost 2 bases and 4 bases, there was a span of 14 bases. The germline V gene has CDR1 SGHTA and CDR2 FQGNSA. This CDR3 has 15 amino acids. This CDR3 reads CASSLRWMEVTEAFF. For the CDR3, the DNA is TGTGCCAGCAGCTTACGGTGGATGGAGGTCACTGAAGCTTTCTTT.

The sample holds many counts of this clonotype. This sequence joins TRBV5-1 and TRBJ2-2, with D perhaps assigned TRBD1 or TRBD2 (5 bases each). This CDR3 has 15 amino acids. The V end lost 4 bases, the J end lost 1 base, and 11 bases lay between the germline ends. The germline V gene encodes CDR1 SGHRS and CDR2 YFSETQ. The CDR3 nucleotides are TGCGCCAGCAGCCTGGGACGGTTGAACACCGGGGAGCTGTTTTTT. The encoded protein is CASSLGRLNTGELFF.

This clonotype was counted at least ten times. This chain uses TRBV4-3 with TRBJ2-3; 8 nucleotides line up with TRBD1. The CDR3 extends over 18 amino acids. Germline CDR1 reads LGHNA; CDR2 reads YSLEER. V trimming: 0 bases; J trimming: 1 base; junction bases outside the gene matches: 9. The CDR3 DNA sequence: TGCGCCAGCAGCCAAGATCTGGGCAGGGGGCGAGGCACAGATACGCAGTATTTT. This sequence encodes CASSQDLGRGRGTDTQYF.